These 13 T cell receptor beta chains originate from one sample sequenced in a study of blood T cell repertoires in COVID-19. Profiling relied on immunoSEQ multiplex PCR, and the TCRdb table lists in-frame clones only, not all of them. Of about 61,000 clones listed, around nine tenths are singletons. Specimen: peripheral blood. These TCRs come from a woman between 50 and 59 years old with active or convalescent COVID-19.

The V call is TRBV27, the J call TRBJ1-5; D possibly corresponds to TRBD1 (5 bases). The CDR3 loop spans 15 amino acids. V gave up 7 bases and J gave up 0 bases, with 13 bases separating them. Germline V CDR1 and CDR2: MNHEY, SMNVEV (reference sequence). CDR3 DNA: TGTGCCAGCACCTCAGGGAGGGATAGCAATCAGCCCCAGCATTTT. This codes for CASTSGRDSNQPQHF.

The chain carries TRBV5-1 and TRBJ2-3; D may be TRBD2 (5 bases). Germline V lookup: CDR1 SGHRS, CDR2 YFSETQ. The length of the CDR3 is 15 residues. Trimming pared 2 bases from V and 2 bases from J, leaving 12 bases between. The chain's CDR3 is CASSLLEAVTDTQYF. CDR3 bases: TGCGCCAGCAGCTTACTCGAAGCGGTCACAGATACGCAGTATTTT.

This chain joins TRBV3-1 (or the pseudogene TRBV3-2) and TRBJ1-1; 7 bases are shared with TRBD1. The CDR3 is made up of 14 amino acids. Trimming at V came to 0 bases and at J to 6 bases, leaving 4 bases not matched to a gene. Germline V lookup: CDR1 LGHDT, CDR2 YNNKEL (reference sequence). In nucleotides, the CDR3 is TGTGCCAGCAGCCAAGAGTCAGGGGGTCCTGAAGCTTTCTTT. Its protein product is CASSQESGGPEAFF.

The chain employs TRBV2 and TRBJ2-3; 14 positions agree with TRBD2. The CDR3 is 18 residues long. CDR1 SNHLY and CDR2 FYNNEI come from the germline V gene. After removal of 2 bases from V and 3 bases from J, the junction contained 7 bases not matched to a gene. CDR3 amino acids: CASSEWRLAGGRTDTQYF. In DNA form, the CDR3 reads TGTGCCAGCAGTGAATGGAGACTAGCGGGAGGGCGGACAGATACGCAGTATTTT.

The V and J genes are TRBV2 and TRBJ2-1, with 9 nucleotides matching TRBD1. The J segment lost 7 bases and the V segment lost 1 base, leaving 5 bases of the junction unmatched. CDR3 size: 15 residues. The germline gives CDR1 SNHLY, CDR2 FYNNEI. This CDR3 is CASSEGQGVWNEQFF. In DNA, the CDR3 is TGTGCCAGCAGTGAAGGACAGGGGGTTTGGAATGAGCAGTTCTTC.

This chain links TRBV27 with TRBJ1-2; D unclear. V lost 5 bases and J 4 bases, leaving 20 bases between the germline ends. This CDR3 is 16 amino acids long. CDR1 is MNHEY, CDR2 SMNVEV, per germline (reference sequence). CDR3 amino acids: CASSTNPSRQPYGYTF. The CDR3 nucleotides read TGTGCCAGCAGTACAAACCCGTCCAGGCAGCCCTATGGCTACACCTTC.

This chain connects TRBV7-9 to TRBJ1-2, with a weak D call TRBD1 (6 bases). The CDR3 covers 15 residues. V lost 2 bases to trimming and J lost 7 bases, with 17 bases between them. Germline lookup yields CDR1 SEHNR and CDR2 FQNEAQ (reference sequence). CDR3 coding DNA: TGTGCCAGCAGCTTATTGGACAGTATGGGATCTGGCTACACCTTC. Translating it yields CASSLLDSMGSGYTF. The whole variable domain, remainder taken from reference TRBV7-9 and TRBJ1-2, is DTGVSQNPRHKITKRGQNVTFRCDPISEHNRLYWYRQTLGQGPEFLTYFQNEAQLEKSRLLSDRFSAERPKGSFSTLEIQRTEQGDSAMYLCASSLLDSMGSGYTFGSGTRLTVV.

This chain connects TRBV2 to TRBJ2-3; 9 bases are shared with TRBD2. CDR1 is SNHLY and CDR2 is FYNNEI in the germline V gene. Unmatched junction bases numbered 8, after V lost 5 bases and J lost 2 bases. This CDR3 is 16 amino acids long. CDR3 nucleotide sequence: TGTGCCAGCAGTACAATAGCGGGAGCCCCCACAGATACGCAGTATTTT. Its translation is CASSTIAGAPTDTQYF.

This clone appeared once. The J gene is TRBJ1-4, the V gene TRBV18; 11 bases fit TRBD1. The CDR3 sequence is 18 residues long. In germline, CDR1 is KGHSH, CDR2 LQKENI. The trim removed 2 bases at V and 1 base at J, leaving 6 bases unmatched. CDR3 DNA: TGTGCCAGCTCACCAAAAAAGGACAGGGGGCGAACTAATGAAAAACTGTTTTTT. Translating gives CASSPKKDRGRTNEKLFF. The whole variable domain, filled in from reference TRBV18 and TRBJ1-4, reads NAGVMQNPRHLVRRRGQEARLRCSPMKGHSHVYWYRQLPEEGLKFMVYLQKENIIDESGMPKERFSAEFPKEGPSILRIQQVVRGDSAAYFCASSPKKDRGRTNEKLFFGSGTQLSVL.

This rearrangement joins TRBV5-6 to TRBJ2-3; no reliable D call. With 0 bases removed from V and 2 bases from J, the gap between germline ends came to 7 bases. Per the germline V gene, CDR1 is SGHDT and CDR2 is YYEEEE. The CDR3 is made up of 14 amino acids. The CDR3 region is CASSLGTSTDTQYF. As DNA, the CDR3 is TGTGCCAGCAGCTTGGGTACATCCACAGATACGCAGTATTTT.

The chain uses TRBV29-1 and TRBJ2-1; tentatively, D is TRBD1 (5 bases). Germline CDR1 and CDR2: SQVTM and ANQGSEA. V was clipped by 7 bases and J by 4 bases, with 20 bases between them. The CDR3 has 15 residues. The CDR3 reads CSARRQGKGYNEQFF. CDR3 DNA sequence: TGCAGCGCACGCCGCCAGGGAAAGGGATACAATGAGCAGTTCTTC.

The chain combines TRBV4-1 with TRBJ2-7; 8 nucleotides agree with TRBD2. V shed 0 bases, J shed 3 bases, and the junction held 4 bases outside the gene matches. This CDR3 region has 15 residues. CDR1 and CDR2 (germline): MGHRA, YSYEKL. This chain's CDR3 is CASSQDIGTSYEQYF. CDR3 DNA: TGCGCCAGCAGCCAAGATATCGGGACTAGCTACGAGCAGTACTTC.

The gene calls are TRBV9 and TRBJ1-2; D is ambiguous. This CDR3 is 15 amino acids long. The germline CDR1 and CDR2 sequences are SGDLS and YYNGEE. Trimming took 2 bases from V and 1 from J, leaving 12 bases between them. CDR3 nucleotide sequence: TGTGCCAGCAGCGTTTCAGTTATTTTTAACTATGGCTACACCTTC. This gives the protein CASSVSVIFNYGYTF.